This T cell receptor (beta chain) was sequenced during a study of T cells in Graves' hyperthyroidism and ophthalmopathy. Study-wide context: Once the initial diagnosis was made, peripheral blood was obtained before any treatment. Findings and limits, study-wide: Ophthalmopathy, which appeared later, was predicted by the model a median roughly 6.6 months before onset.

Amplification yielded TCR beta CDR3 regions, with RNA transcripts as the source. First-round RT-PCR with HTBI primers amplified the TCR CDR3 region. TCRdb independently ran MiXCR on the multiplex PCR reads; one entry per CDR3 protein. Of 400,000 or so distinct CDR3 sequences detected, over 12% appear once; the ten largest clones hold about 21%. Germline CDR1 reads DFQATT; CDR2 reads SNEGSKA (reference sequence). The V and J ends lost 6 bases and 8 bases respectively, with 16 bases between them. The CDR3 covers 13 residues. This clonotype was seen a handful of times. Its antigen is still unknown. Fresh 10 ml peripheral blood yielded PBMCs.

Sequenced material: blood. This receptor was taken from a woman aged 55 to 70 with Graves' ophthalmopathy. V gene TRBV20-1 combines with J gene TRBJ2-2; possibly TRBD1 for D (6 bases). The CDR3 is CSAQNRVTGELFF. CDR3 bases: TGCAGTGCACAAAACAGGGTCACTGGGGAGCTGTTTTTT.